Following are 15 T cell receptor delta chains from one sample sequenced in a study of gamma delta lymphoproliferative disorders and STAT genes. TCRdb fed the multiplex PCR reads to CATT. Of approximately 2,500 delta-chain clones in the sample, about 1.5% were seen once. The receptor sequences were amplified from genomic DNA of peripheral blood mononuclear cells. Sequencing was done on a sample of blood. These receptors were obtained from a human donor in good health.

This clone was seen only a few times. This DNA translates differently at residue 12 from the TCRdb protein, which is that of a much larger clone; a read error is likely, and the protein shown is the DNA's own translation. The chain carries TRDV1 and TRDJ1; D gene ambiguous. The CDR3 is 16 residues long. Germline loops: CDR1 TSWWSYY, CDR2 QGS. CDR3 nucleotides: TGTGCTCTTGGGGATCTAGAAGGCCGGGGCACCAATAAACTCATCTTT. Translated: CALGDLEGRGTNKLIF.

About this clone itself: A far larger clone is one nucleotide away, so this likely arose from a read error. The same CDR3 is also encoded by other DNA sequences in this sample. The chain has TRDV1 and TRDJ1, with 8 bases matching TRDD3. Losses at the gene ends were 3 bases for V and 0 bases for J; bases not matched to a gene: 21. The CDR3 runs to 21 residues. CDR1 and CDR2 (germline): TSWWSYY, QGS. CDR3 coding DNA: TGTGCTCTTGGGGAGCTAATCCTCCTACTTTACTGGGGGCCCTACACCGATAAACTCATCTTT. Translated, it gives CALGELILLLYWGPYTDKLIF.

This clone appeared a few times. The protein that TCRdb holds for this DNA derives from a much larger clone and differs from the translated DNA at residue 5, which likely indicates a read error; the protein shown here is translated from the DNA. This chain's CDR3 is CACDAIPQAGSGYTDKLIF. The DNA of the CDR3 is TGTGCCTGTGACGCCATACCCCAGGCGGGAAGCGGGTACACCGATAAACTCATCTTT. The chain combines TRDV2 with TRDJ1; D is undetermined. The CDR3 length is 19 residues. Trimming stripped 3 bases from V and 0 bases from J, with 25 bases between. Germline CDR1 is GEAIGNYY and CDR2 is EKD.

There are a few counts of this clone. With only one base between it and a far larger clone, this is likely a read error. Other nucleotide sequences in the sample specify the same CDR3. The J gene is TRDJ1, the V gene TRDV1; 7 bases are a match to TRDD3. There are 25 residues in the CDR3. From germline, CDR1 is TSWWSYY and CDR2 QGS. The junction had 34 bases not matched to a gene; V was cut back by 1 base and J by 2 bases. The CDR3 reads CALGEHYPFLPVLGTRALRTDKLIF. The CDR3 DNA follows: TGTGCTCTTGGGGAACATTACCCGTTCCTCCCAGTACTGGGGACCCGAGCCTTAAGGACCGATAAACTCATCTTT.

V usage is TRDV2 and J usage is TRDJ1; the match to TRDD3 covers 12 bases. J gave up 3 bases and V 2 bases, and 12 bases lay outside the gene matches. CDR3 length equals 18 residues. CDR1 GEAIGNYY and CDR2 EKD come from the germline V gene. CDR3 sequence: CACDNLGDTSRGPDKLIF. The CDR3 nucleotides read TGTGCCTGTGACAACCTGGGGGATACGTCCCGGGGCCCCGATAAACTCATCTTT.

On this clone: The protein TCRdb lists belongs to a much larger clone and differs from this DNA's translation at residue 7, which points to a read error; the protein shown is made from the DNA. The V and J genes are TRDV3 and TRDJ1; 7 bases align to TRDD2. This CDR3 comprises 17 residues. The germline CDR1 and CDR2 sequences are TVYSNPD and GDNSRS (reference sequence). After removal of 3 bases from V and 2 bases from J, the junction contained 18 bases not matched to a gene. The CDR3 reads CALTTPLSYTITDKLIF. CDR3 in DNA: TGTGCCTTAACCACCCCGCTTTCCTACACTATTACCGATAAACTCATCTTT.

A word on this clone: Given a far larger clone just one base away, this is likely a sequencing read error. Other nucleotide sequences from this sample produce the same CDR3. V and J are TRDV2 and TRDJ1; D gene uncertain. There are 16 residues in the CDR3. V lost 7 bases and J lost 0, with 20 bases in between. CDR1 GEAIGNYY and CDR2 EKD come from the germline V gene. CDR3 in DNA: TGTGCCTGCGACTCACTACTTAGGAAGTACACCGATAAACTCATCTTT. As protein: CACDSLLRKYTDKLIF.

A few counts support this clone. The translation of this DNA and the TCRdb protein of a much larger clone differ at residue 5, probably owing to a read error; the protein shown here is translated from the DNA. V is TRDV2 and J is TRDJ1, with 8 bases identical to TRDD3. CDR3 length: 17 residues. Germline CDR1 reads GEAIGNYY; CDR2 reads EKD. V was clipped by 2 bases and J by 4 bases; unmatched bases: 14. Here the CDR3 reads CACDNFYGLTGGDKLIF. The CDR3 DNA reads as TGTGCCTGTGACAACTTCTACGGGCTTACTGGGGGCGATAAACTCATCTTT.

Comments on this clone: The likely explanation is a read error, given a far larger clone one base away. This sample also contains other DNA sequences that code for the same CDR3. The genes are TRDV2 and TRDJ1; possibly TRDD2 or TRDD3 for D (5 bases each). Per germline, CDR1 GEAIGNYY and CDR2 EKD. This CDR3 contains 30 residues. CDR3 in amino acids: CACGISGLGTAGGHSSRRPYKLPTTDKLIF. The CDR3 coding sequence is TGCGCCTGTGGAATCAGTGGTTTGGGGACTGCCGGGGGCCACTCCAGTAGACGTCCTTATAAACTTCCGACCACCGATAAACTCATCTTT.

Comments on this clone: A read error is the likely source, as a far larger clone sits one nucleotide away. This CDR3 is also generated by other DNA sequences in the sample. The CDR3 region is CALPYPLTGGPPIEEYTDKLIF. For the CDR3, the DNA is TGTGCCTTGCCCTATCCTTTGACTGGGGGGCCTCCAATAGAGGAGTATACCGATAAACTCATCTTT. The rearrangement uses TRDV3 and TRDJ1; 8 nucleotides agree with TRDD3. CDR1 is TVYSNPD, CDR2 GDNSRS, per germline (reference sequence). The CDR3 is made up of 22 amino acids. The V gene end was trimmed by 3 bases and the J gene end by 2 bases; junction bases not matched to a gene: 32.

Many counts were recorded for this clone. TCRdb's protein, taken from a much larger clone, differs from this DNA's translation at residue 12, likely owing to a read error; the protein displayed comes from the DNA. The chain uses TRDV3 and TRDJ1, with 10 bases fitting TRDD3. The CDR3 totals 17 residues. V dropped 1 base and J dropped 4; count of bases not matched to a gene: 15. The germline V gene encodes CDR1 TVYSNPD and CDR2 GDNSRS (reference sequence). CDR3 sequence (DNA): TGTGCCTTTATATCATCTATCACTGGGGGATTGGTCGATAAACTCATCTTT. Translation: CAFISSITGGLVDKLIF.

The table lists this clone with a few counts. The protein TCRdb lists belongs to a much larger clone and differs from this DNA's translation at residue 8, which points to a read error; the protein shown is made from the DNA. The chain employs TRDV3 and TRDJ1; 11 bases map to TRDD3. Trimming cost V 3 bases and J 4 bases; bases outside gene matches: 16. The CDR3 contains 17 residues. In germline, CDR1 is TVYSNPD, CDR2 GDNSRS (reference sequence). For the CDR3, the DNA is TGTGCCTTCAACCCCTCCTCCAACTGGGGGATAGGCGATAAACTCATCTTT. This translates into CAFNPSSNWGIGDKLIF.

This clone appeared a few times. TCRdb's protein for this DNA is that of a much larger clone and differs from the translation at residue 6, likely a read error; the protein shown is the DNA translation. The chain has TRDV2 and TRDJ1; 10 bases line up with TRDD3. V lost 3 bases, J lost 9 bases, and 18 bases stayed unmatched. There are 17 residues in the CDR3. Per germline, CDR1 GEAIGNYY and CDR2 EKD. CDR3 region: CACDVIEGTGGSGQLIF. The DNA for the CDR3 is TGTGCCTGTGACGTCATTGAGGGTACTGGGGGATCCGGACAACTCATCTTT.

As regards this clone: It is likely a read error: a sequence one base away is far more abundant. CDR3 DNA: TGTGCTCTTGGGGACCAACTTTCCTACACGAGGGGCTGGGGGATATTCGGGCACACCGATAAACTCATCTTT. This gives the protein CALGDQLSYTRGWGIFGHTDKLIF. The genes are TRDV1 and TRDJ1; TRDD3 agrees at 10 bases. CDR3 length: 24 amino acids. After removal of 3 bases from V and 0 bases from J, the junction contained 28 bases not matched to a gene. CDR1 TSWWSYY and CDR2 QGS come from the germline V gene.

With respect to this clone: A far larger clone is just one base off, so this is likely a read error. Other DNA sequences from this sample encode an identical CDR3 as well. The chain is built from TRDV2 and TRDJ1, with 8 positions matching TRDD3. CDR3 length: 17 amino acids. Germline V gene lookup returns CDR1 GEAIGNYY and CDR2 EKD. CDR3 loop: CACDAIPAGGILDKLIF. The DNA for the CDR3 is TGTGCCTGTGACGCTATCCCCGCTGGGGGGATATTGGATAAGCTCATCTTT.